The 10 T cell receptor beta chains listed next were all sequenced from one sample in a study of blood T cell repertoires in COVID-19. Assay: immunoSEQ multiplex PCR; the TCRdb copy retains only in-frame clones and omits some. The sample lists some 200,000 clones; around 83% were seen once. The sequenced material came from peripheral blood. The receptors derive from a man between 50 and 59 years old who had recovered from COVID-19.

The V gene is TRBV18, the J gene TRBJ2-7; TRBD1 aligns across 10 bases. CDR1 is KGHSH and CDR2 is LQKENI in the germline V gene. The CDR3 is 15 amino acids. V was pared by 4 bases and J by 1 base, with 4 bases of the junction left unmatched. CDR3 residues: CASSLPGQGSYEQYF. CDR3 nucleotide sequence: TGTGCCAGCTCACTACCGGGACAGGGGTCCTACGAGCAGTACTTC.

The V and J genes are TRBV27 and TRBJ1-2; 10 bases line up with TRBD1. With V trimmed by 3 bases and J by 7 bases, 2 bases remained unmatched. This CDR3 spans 13 amino acids. CDR1 MNHEY and CDR2 SMNVEV come from the germline V gene (reference sequence). CDR3 in amino acids: CASSLGQGFGYTF. The CDR3 DNA reads as TGTGCCAGCAGTTTGGGACAGGGGTTTGGCTACACCTTC.

This clone was counted a few times. The CDR3 protein is CASSLGFATGAYEQYF. The DNA for the CDR3 is TGTGCCAGCAGTTTAGGGTTCGCGACAGGAGCCTACGAGCAGTACTTC. J is TRBJ2-7 and V is TRBV28; a possible D gene is TRBD1 (6 bases). The germline V gene encodes CDR1 MDHEN and CDR2 SYDVKM. This CDR3 comprises 16 residues. Trimming shortened V by 2 bases and J by 2 bases, and 16 bases separated the two germline ends. The variable domain in full, completed from reference TRBV28 and TRBJ2-7, reads DVKVTQSSRYLVKRTGEKVFLECVQDMDHENMFWYRQDPGLGLRLIYFSYDVKMKEKGDIPEGYSVSREKKERFSLILESASTNQTSMYLCASSLGFATGAYEQYFGPGTRLTVT.

In its sample, this clone was seen once. V is TRBV6-5 and J is TRBJ2-3; maybe TRBD2 (5 bases). CDR3 length: 12 amino acids. From germline, CDR1 is MNHEY and CDR2 SVGAGI. V was trimmed by 4 bases and J by 6 bases, leaving 8 bases between them. CDR3: CASSLLGDTQYF. In DNA form, the CDR3 reads TGTGCCAGCAGTTTACTAGGGGATACGCAGTATTTT.

This chain joins TRBV2 and TRBJ2-1, with 16 bases fitting TRBD2. CDR1 SNHLY and CDR2 FYNNEI come from the germline V gene. V was clipped by 4 bases and J by 7 bases; unmatched bases: 4. The CDR3 runs 16 residues. DNA for the CDR3: TGTGCCAGCAGTGGTGGGACTAGCGGGAGGGGAAATGAGCAGTTCTTC. Translating gives CASSGGTSGRGNEQFF.

J is TRBJ2-3 and V is TRBV2; TRBD2 aligns across 13 bases. From germline, CDR1 is SNHLY and CDR2 FYNNEI. The CDR3 runs to 16 residues. The junction had 7 bases not matched to a gene; V was cut back by 6 bases and J by 4 bases. In DNA form, the CDR3 reads TGTGCCAGCAGCGATCCGGGACTAGCGGGACCAGATACGCAGTATTTT. Translation: CASSDPGLAGPDTQYF.

The chain employs TRBV28 and TRBJ2-5; 8 bases are a match to TRBD1. CDR3 length: 14 residues. Looked up from germline, CDR1 is MDHEN and CDR2 is SYDVKM. The V and J ends lost 10 bases and 1 base, in that order; junction bases with no gene match: 8. The CDR3, as DNA: TGTGCCACCGAGGGACAGGATCTCCAAGAGACCCAGTACTTC. Translated, it gives CATEGQDLQETQYF.

This clone was observed a single time. The chain recombines TRBV2 with TRBJ2-5, with TRBD2 identical over 8 bases. CDR1 SNHLY and CDR2 FYNNEI come from the germline V gene. V was clipped by 4 bases and J by 4 bases; unmatched bases: 11. This CDR3 has 16 residues. In nucleotides, the CDR3 is TGTGCCAGCAGTGCATGGAGCGGGAGAGTAGGAGAGACCCAGTACTTC. It codes for CASSAWSGRVGETQYF.

The J gene is TRBJ2-7, the V gene TRBV3-1 (or the pseudogene TRBV3-2); D is perhaps TRBD1 (5 bases). CDR1 LGHDT and CDR2 YNNKEL come from the germline V gene (reference sequence). Trimming took 1 base from V and 3 from J, leaving 7 bases between them. This CDR3 region has 13 residues. The CDR3 reads CASSQGGHYEQYF. In DNA form, the CDR3 reads TGTGCCAGCAGCCAAGGAGGACACTACGAGCAGTACTTC.

This chain links TRBV9 with TRBJ2-1; 14 nucleotides align to TRBD2. The CDR3 runs to 15 residues. J gave up 10 bases and V 2 bases, and 5 bases lay outside the gene matches. Germline assignment: CDR1 SGDLS and CDR2 YYNGEE. CDR3 sequence (DNA): TGTGCCAGCAGCGTGACTAGCGGGAGGGCGTTCGAGCAGTTCTTC. Translated: CASSVTSGRAFEQFF.